The subject of this entry is one TCR beta chain. Its antigen remains undetermined. Per-base qualities were not stored, and no clone one base away is much larger. Taken from cysteine to phenylalanine, the CDR3 has 14 residues. The only DNA kept is the CDR3, 42 bases in frame from the first base. V was cut back by 2 bases and J by 4 bases, leaving a gap of 12 bases between them. Reading the germline V gene gives CDR1 SGHDT and CDR2 YYEEEE. The data originate from a study of T cells after yellow fever vaccination (dated by TCRdb to between 2018 and 2021). Regarding the study in general: The SMART-Seq v4 Ultra Low Input RNA kit was used to prepare libraries from fractions with low cell numbers. To follow T-cell clones before and after both primary and booster YFV17D yellow fever vaccination, bulk TCR alpha and beta repertoires underwent longitudinal sequencing. Two healthy male donors, one aged 18 to 30 and one aged 30 to 39 years, were included in the cohort. Blood was collected at multiple timepoints before and after primary and secondary immunization, and bulk PBMC replicates and cell subsets were isolated. Points the paper makes about the study in general: Computational filtering was needed because FACS-sorted repertoires could contain abundant contaminating clonotypes from the bulk population. A small fraction of clonotypes showed up in both the CD4 and CD8 compartments, probably as a result of convergent recombination. Only two donors were included in the study, so the extent to which the findings can be generalized is limited. The secondary T-cell response was found to be weaker but faster than the primary response, with a peak reached on day 5 rather than on day 15. After the booster, most of the clones that had expanded following primary vaccination were detected again (roughly 97% of CD4 and around 88% of CD8), which suggests that memory was broadly maintained.

The intended sense of this specimen's treatment or condition label: live attenuated yellow fever vaccine strain. At each blood-draw timepoint, two biological replicates of bulk PBMCs were collected. PBMCs were isolated from peripheral blood using a standard Ficoll-Paque protocol. TriZol was used to extract RNA from bulk PBMCs, CD4 and CD8 fractions, and dextramer-positive and dextramer-negative fractions. Synthesis of TCR cDNA relied on 5'RACE template switching, a step that introduced a universal primer site along with unique molecular identifiers. cDNA synthesis was primed from both the TCR alpha and TCR beta constant segments. Library amplification used two PCR steps, and the second PCR step added sample barcodes and sequencing adapters. Sequencing of the libraries was done on either Illumina HiSeq 2500 (2x100 bp) or NovaSeq (2x150 bp). The paper's processing steps were these. Demultiplexing of reads and collapsing into UMI consensus sequences were performed with MIGEC, and V(D)J alignment was carried out with MiXCR. Vaccine-responding clonotypes were identified with edgeR using replicate PBMC samples, with FDR below 0.01 and a log2 fold change above 5 up to day 15 being required. Bulk clonotypes were assigned CD4 or CD8 identity according to which sequenced CD4 or CD8 repertoire held them at higher abundance. Clones were called with MiXCR by TCRdb after fastp trimmed the public reads at Q25, and only in-frame beta chains were retained. Every CDR3 protein is listed once, alongside the most common genes and DNA of its rows. The V and J calls and clone size are TCRdb's, not the authors'. The sample contains some 350,000 distinct CDR3 sequences, roughly 10% of them found a single time. The top ten hold more than 15% of the sample.

This TCR was recovered from a young man who received the YFV17D yellow fever vaccine. Source: PBMCs, taken on the day of the first yellow fever vaccination. The rearranged chain carries TRBV5-6 and TRBJ1-2; TRBD1 is possibly the D segment (5 matching bases). CDR3 region: CASSFAAGLYGYTF. The DNA is TGTGCCAGCAGCTTTGCGGCAGGGCTCTATGGCTACACCTTC.